The next 22 T cell receptor beta chains were all read from a single sample in a study of shared clonotypes between healthy human individuals. Profiling relied on immunoSEQ multiplex PCR, and the TCRdb table lists in-frame clones only, not all of them. Here the sample spans 2,500,000 or so clones, about 90% being singletons. The sequenced sample was naive CD4+ T cells from PBMCs. Subset: CD45RA+ positively selected. Receptor source: a man between 18 and 29 years old in good health. Some clones in this sample may be carry-over from other donors' samples.

The chain recombines TRBV5-4 with TRBJ2-7, with 14 bases matching TRBD2. The CDR3 is made up of 15 amino acids. J gave up 3 bases and V 4 bases, and 3 bases lay outside the gene matches. CDR1 and CDR2 (germline): SGHNT, YYREEE (reference sequence). The CDR3 region has the DNA TGTGCCAGCAGCGCGGGACTAGCGGGAGACTACGAGCAGTACTTC. Its protein is CASSAGLAGDYEQYF.

V is TRBV7-2 and J is TRBJ1-5; possible D gene TRBD1, 5 bases. Germline-derived CDR1 and CDR2 are SGHTA and FQGNSA. The CDR3 covers 16 residues. Deletions cut 3 bases from V and 4 bases from J, with 16 bases between. The CDR3 region is CASSLGGALLNQPQHF. CDR3 DNA: TGTGCCAGCAGCTTGGGAGGGGCCCTCTTAAATCAGCCCCAGCATTTT.

For this clone: This sample also contains other DNA sequences that code for the same CDR3. The genes are TRBV9 and TRBJ2-1; tentative D call: TRBD2 (6 bases). CDR3 length: 15 residues. Germline V gene lookup returns CDR1 SGDLS and CDR2 YYNGEE. Trimming took off 4 bases at V and 0 bases at J, with 11 bases between the two ends. The CDR3 reads CASSISGSSYNEQFF. DNA of the CDR3: TGTGCCAGCAGCATTAGCGGAAGCTCCTACAATGAGCAGTTCTTC.

The chain links TRBV7-9 to TRBJ2-1, with 9 bases identical to TRBD1. Germline values: CDR1 SEHNR, CDR2 FQNEAQ (reference sequence). The CDR3 sequence is 13 residues long. V dropped 5 bases and J dropped 11; count of bases not matched to a gene: 7. The CDR3: CASSLGQGRQQFF. CDR3 bases: TGTGCCAGCAGCCTGGGACAGGGAAGGCAGCAGTTCTTC.

The chain combines TRBV29-1 with TRBJ2-3, with unresolved D. The CDR3 loop spans 11 amino acids. V lost 5 bases to trimming and J lost 6 bases, with 9 bases between them. Germline CDR1 and CDR2: SQVTM and ANQGSEA. The CDR3 region is CSVFRTDTQYF. The CDR3 nucleotides are TGCAGCGTTTTTAGGACGGATACGCAGTATTTT.

The rearrangement links TRBV5-1 to TRBJ2-7; the match to TRBD2 covers 13 bases. The J segment lost 2 bases and the V segment lost 1 base, leaving 6 bases of the junction unmatched. The germline V gene encodes CDR1 SGHRS and CDR2 YFSETQ. CDR3 length: 17 amino acids. Here the CDR3 DNA reads TGCGCCAGCAGCTTGACCGGGACTAGCGGGGCCGCCTACGAGCAGTACTTC. Its translation: CASSLTGTSGAAYEQYF.

Points on this clone: This may stem from a read error, because a much larger clone lies one nucleotide away. This sample includes further DNA sequences coding for the same CDR3. The chain joins TRBV6-5 to TRBJ2-5; no reliable D call. This CDR3 is built from 11 residues. The germline V gene has CDR1 MNHEY and CDR2 SVGAGI. The V gene lost 6 bases and the J gene lost 0 bases, with 2 bases spanning the gap. CDR3 DNA sequence: TGTGCCAGCAGCTACCAAGAGACCCAGTACTTC. Its translation: CASSYQETQYF.

This sequence joins TRBV5-1 and TRBJ2-1, with 7 bases identical to TRBD2. The length of the CDR3 is 16 residues. Germline lookup yields CDR1 SGHRS and CDR2 YFSETQ. The V segment lost 3 bases and the J segment 2 bases; nucleotides outside the gene matches: 8. CDR3 loop: CASSWGIAGAYNEQFF. CDR3 sequence (DNA): TGCGCCAGCAGCTGGGGCATAGCGGGTGCCTACAATGAGCAGTTCTTC.

CDR3 coding DNA: TGTGCCAGCAGTCCCCAACAGAAGCGCACAGATACGCAGTATTTT. Protein: CASSPQQKRTDTQYF. The chain is built from TRBV5-4 and TRBJ2-3; D is undetermined. V was trimmed by 5 bases and J by 1 base, leaving 14 bases between them. This CDR3 is 15 amino acids long. CDR1 and CDR2 (germline): SGHNT, YYREEE (reference sequence).

CDR3 sequence (DNA): TGTGCCAGCTCACAGGACCCATACACAGATACGCAGTATTTT. Residues: CASSQDPYTDTQYF. The chain has TRBV18 and TRBJ2-3; D call uncertain. Deletions cut 4 bases from V and 2 bases from J, with 10 bases between. Germline CDR1 reads KGHSH; CDR2 reads LQKENI. CDR3 length: 14 residues. Combining the CDR3 with reference TRBV18 and TRBJ2-3 gives the whole variable domain NAGVMQNPRHLVRRRGQEARLRCSPMKGHSHVYWYRQLPEEGLKFMVYLQKENIIDESGMPKERFSAEFPKEGPSILRIQQVVRGDSAAYFCASSQDPYTDTQYFGPGTRLTVL.

The chain is built from TRBV7-2 and TRBJ2-1; unclear D gene. Between the trimmed V and J ends, which lost 1 base and 6 bases, there was a span of 7 bases. This CDR3 spans 13 amino acids. Germline lookup yields CDR1 SGHTA and CDR2 FQGNSA. The CDR3 nucleotides read TGTGCCAGCAGCTTAGGGAGAGCCAATGAGCAGTTCTTC. This encodes CASSLGRANEQFF.

The V gene is TRBV27, the J gene TRBJ1-1; D not resolved. The CDR3 spans 15 residues. V was trimmed by 4 bases and J by 0 bases, leaving 12 bases between them. Germline lookup yields CDR1 MNHEY and CDR2 SMNVEV (reference sequence). The DNA of the CDR3 is TGTGCCAGCAGTTCTCAACAGTCTATGAACACTGAAGCTTTCTTT. It yields the protein CASSSQQSMNTEAFF.

The chain is built from TRBV18 and TRBJ1-2; D ambiguous. The CDR3 is 12 amino acids. Between the trimmed V and J ends, which lost 6 bases and 6 bases, there was a span of 11 bases. Per the germline V gene, CDR1 is KGHSH and CDR2 is LQKENI. The CDR3 region has the DNA TGTGCCAGCTCCCCGGACGCGGATGGCTACACCTTC. This sequence encodes CASSPDADGYTF.

This clone came up once. V and J are TRBV28 and TRBJ1-5; no reliable D call. Trimming stripped 5 bases from V and 1 base from J, with 12 bases between. In germline, CDR1 is MDHEN, CDR2 SYDVKM. This CDR3 spans 15 amino acids. The CDR3 is CASSPQTPSNQPQHF. The CDR3 DNA reads TGTGCCAGCAGTCCTCAGACACCAAGCAATCAGCCCCAGCATTTT.

The chain employs TRBV2 and TRBJ2-5; D not resolved. The CDR3 runs 13 residues. Germline V gene data show CDR1 as SNHLY and CDR2 as FYNNEI. V lost 4 bases and J 1 base, leaving 7 bases between the germline ends. CDR3 region: CASSVDGQETQYF. CDR3 bases: TGTGCCAGCAGTGTAGACGGCCAAGAGACCCAGTACTTC.

The chain links TRBV5-1 to TRBJ2-2, with D perhaps TRBD1 (5 bases). This CDR3 has 17 residues. With 4 bases removed from V and 4 bases from J, the gap between germline ends came to 20 bases. Germline V gene sequence: CDR1 SGHRS, CDR2 YFSETQ. The DNA for the CDR3 is TGCGCCAGCAGCCCTGGCCCCCTAACAGGCAGCACCGGGGAGCTGTTTTTT. Translating gives CASSPGPLTGSTGELFF.

The chain has TRBV5-4 and TRBJ2-3, with 10 bases identical to TRBD2. The ends lost 4 bases at V and 2 bases at J; junction bases unmatched: 7. The CDR3 is 16 residues long. Germline V gene sequence: CDR1 SGHNT, CDR2 YYREEE (reference sequence). The CDR3 sequence is CASSSRLAGHTDTQYF. The CDR3 DNA reads TGTGCCAGCAGCAGCCGACTAGCGGGTCACACAGATACGCAGTATTTT. The complete variable domain, with remaining parts taken from reference TRBV5-4 and TRBJ2-3, reads ETGVTQSPTHLIKTRGQQVTLRCSSQSGHNTVSWYQQALGQGPQFIFQYYREEENGRGNFPPRFSGLQFPNYSSELNVNALELDDSALYLCASSSRLAGHTDTQYFGPGTRLTVL.

The rearrangement joins TRBV5-1 to TRBJ2-7; 12 bases align to TRBD2. This CDR3 has 15 residues. Germline CDR1 is SGHRS and CDR2 is YFSETQ. Trimming took 4 bases from V and 0 from J; bases not matched to a gene: 2. CDR3: CASSETSGSSYEQYF. The CDR3 DNA is TGCGCCAGCAGCGAGACTAGCGGGAGCTCCTACGAGCAGTACTTC.

This sequence joins TRBV7-2 and TRBJ1-5, with D perhaps matching TRBD1 (6 bases). In germline, CDR1 is SGHTA, CDR2 FQGNSA. With 6 bases removed from V and 2 bases from J, the gap between germline ends came to 17 bases. CDR3 length: 16 amino acids. The CDR3 DNA reads as TGTGCCAGCAGTTCCGCAGTGGGGGGCGGCAATCAGCCCCAGCATTTT. It yields the protein CASSSAVGGGNQPQHF.

The chain has TRBV19 and TRBJ2-5; D unresolved. Looked up from germline, CDR1 is LNHDA and CDR2 is SQIVND (reference sequence). V was shortened by 1 base and J by 5 bases, with 11 bases between the two germline ends. The CDR3 sequence is 14 residues long. CDR3 nucleotides: TGTGCCAGTAGTATAGTGGTCCAGATGGAGACCCAGTACTTC. Its translation is CASSIVVQMETQYF.

The V call is TRBV4-2, the J call TRBJ1-1; D remains unclear. Germline V gene sequence: CDR1 LGHNA, CDR2 YNFKEQ. Trimming left V 0 bases short and J 1 base short, with 12 bases between. The CDR3 totals 16 residues. CDR3 in amino acids: CASSQDYSQTNTEAFF. CDR3 DNA: TGTGCCAGCAGCCAAGATTATAGCCAGACGAACACTGAAGCTTTCTTT.

This clone turned up a few times. Other nucleotide sequences from this sample produce the same CDR3. The V and J genes are TRBV9 and TRBJ1-3; D is ambiguous. The V gene's germline CDR1 is SGDLS and CDR2 YYNGEE. The CDR3 spans 13 residues. The V and J ends lost 0 bases and 1 base respectively, with 2 bases between them. The DNA for the CDR3 is TGTGCCAGCAGCGTAGAATCTGGAAACACCATATATTTT. As protein: CASSVESGNTIYF. The full variable domain, with the rest looked up from reference TRBV9 and TRBJ1-3, is DSGVTQTPKHLITATGQRVTLRCSPRSGDLSVYWYQQSLDQGLQFLIQYYNGEERAKGNILERFSAQQFPDLHSELNLSSLELGDSALYFCASSVESGNTIYFGEGSWLTVV.